A selection of T cell receptor beta chains follows, all from one sample in a study of blood T cell repertoires in COVID-19. Sequencing used immunoSEQ multiplex PCR; TCRdb keeps in-frame clones, though not all of them. This table holds 95,000 to 110,000 clones, roughly 90% found once. The specimen sequenced was peripheral blood. The receptors were gathered from a human donor in a cohort sampled during active COVID-19. The CDR3 runs from the conserved cysteine through the conserved F or W. The D gene is left open where the match is weak. Clone size is stated in some rows and not others, as once, few, many or a class when expanded.

d_gene	v_gene	abundance	j_gene	CDR3nt	CDR3aa
.	TRBV19	.	TRBJ1-1	TGTGCCAGTATCCTTCAGAGGGGGGGCAAGACTGAAGCTTTCTTT	CASILQRGGKTEAFF
.	TRBV14	.	TRBJ1-2	TGTGCCAGCAGCCCGAGGTGGGACACCTATGGCTACACCTTC	CASSPRWDTYGYTF
.	TRBV5-8	once	TRBJ2-7	TGTGCCAGCAGCTCGGTGACTCTGAACGAGCAGTACTTC	CASSSVTLNEQYF
.	TRBV24-1	.	TRBJ2-1	TGTGCCACCAGTACCAGAGGGGGGACTAAATACAATGAGCAGTTCTTC	CATSTRGGTKYNEQFF
TRBD2	TRBV3-1/TRBV3-2	.	TRBJ2-5	TGTGCCAGCAGCCAAGAGGCCCGGGGACTAGCGGCCAACCAAGAGACCCAGTACTTC	CASSQEARGLAANQETQYF
TRBD1	TRBV9	.	TRBJ1-1	TGTGCCAGCAGCGGACGGACAGGGGCTGAAGCTTTCTTT	CASSGRTGAEAFF
.	TRBV19	once	TRBJ2-3	TGTGCCAGTAGTATGCGGGACCACCTCACAGATACGCAGTATTTT	CASSMRDHLTDTQYF
.	TRBV19	few	TRBJ1-5	TGTGCCAGTAGTATGCCGCAGGGTAATCAGCCCCAGCATTTT	CASSMPQGNQPQHF
TRBD1	TRBV2	.	TRBJ1-1	TGTGCCAGCAGTAGACAGGGAAGGGAAGCTTTCTTT	CASSRQGREAFF
TRBD1	TRBV7-9	.	TRBJ2-1	TGTGCCAGCAGCTTAGGGGACAGGGTAGCCCATGAGCAGTTCTTC	CASSLGDRVAHEQFF
.	TRBV15	.	TRBJ1-5	TGTGCCACCAGCAGAGTGGGAGGTAGGCGCAATCAGCCCCAGCATTTT	CATSRVGGRRNQPQHF
.	TRBV7-2	.	TRBJ2-5	TGTGCCAGCAGCCCAACTCACTTAGGGAGGGAGACCCAGTACTTC	CASSPTHLGRETQYF
.	TRBV5-6	.	TRBJ1-1	TGTGCCAGCAGCTTTCGGCCCTTTGGCGGAGAAGCTTTCTTT	CASSFRPFGGEAFF
.	TRBV7-9	.	TRBJ1-1	TGTGCCAGCAGCCAGACGGGACTCTTGAACACTGAAGCTTTCTTT	CASSQTGLLNTEAFF
TRBD1	TRBV18	.	TRBJ2-1	TGTGCCAGCTCACTAAACAGGGGGGATGAGCAGTTCTTC	CASSLNRGDEQFF
TRBD1	TRBV7-9	once	TRBJ1-2	TGTGCCAGCAGCTTGGTGGGGCAGGGGGCGCGTGGCTACACCTTC	CASSLVGQGARGYTF
.	TRBV6-5	.	TRBJ2-2	TGTGCCAGCGGAGCGGTGAACACCGGGGAGCTGTTTTTT	CASGAVNTGELFF
.	TRBV6-5	once	TRBJ2-3	TGTGCCAGCGCAACGACGGGTGCTAGCACAGATACGCAGTATTTT	CASATTGASTDTQYF
.	TRBV15	.	TRBJ2-7	TGTGCCACCAGCAGAGGACAGGAGCCCGCCTACGAGCAGTACTTC	CATSRGQEPAYEQYF
.	TRBV28	.	TRBJ2-7	TGTGCCAGCAGTTTAAGCCGGCGGGAGCAGTACTTC	CASSLSRREQYF
.	TRBV19	.	TRBJ1-2	TGTGCCAGTAGTATAGTTTTATTTGGAGGGAACTATGGCTACACCTTC	CASSIVLFGGNYGYTF
TRBD1	TRBV19	.	TRBJ1-6	TGTGCCAGGACACCCGGGACAGGCGGTTCACCCCTCCACTTT	CARTPGTGGSPLHF
TRBD2	TRBV11-2	.	TRBJ2-1	TGTGCCAGCAGCTTATCGGGGGGATTAAGGGATGAGCAGTTCTTC	CASSLSGGLRDEQFF
TRBD2	TRBV24-1	.	TRBJ2-3	TGTGCCACCGAAGATAGACTAGCGGGACCGAAAGATACGCAGTATTTT	CATEDRLAGPKDTQYF
.	TRBV6-5	.	TRBJ1-1	TGTGCCAGCAGTCCCATGCGGCCAGTCCCTGAAGCTTTCTTT	CASSPMRPVPEAFF
.	TRBV24-1	.	TRBJ2-1	TGTGCCACCGGAACAGGGCTTGCTGAGCAGTTCTTC	CATGTGLAEQFF
.	TRBV18	.	TRBJ1-2	TGTGCCAGCTCACTTGACAGCTACTATGGCTACACCTTC	CASSLDSYYGYTF
TRBD2	TRBV3-1/TRBV3-2	once	TRBJ2-3	TGTGCCAGCAGCCACACTAGCGGGGGTACAGATACGCAGTATTTT	CASSHTSGGTDTQYF